This T cell receptor (beta chain) was recorded in a study of early T cells in non-severe SARS-CoV-2 infection. Trimming stripped 3 bases from V and 2 bases from J, with 12 bases between. This CDR3 has 15 amino acids. A remark on this clonotype: Its target is unknown.

One entry per CDR3 protein results from TCRdb running MiXCR on the 5' RACE reads. The profile shows roughly 90,000 distinct CDR3 sequences, roughly 14% of them singletons. Findings and limits, study-wide: VDJdb matching favored anti-spike CD8 responses, missing private and CD4 specificities.

The J gene is TRBJ2-3, the V gene TRBV12-3 or TRBV12-4, with D possibly called TRBD1 or TRBD2 (5 bases each). What was sequenced was whole blood. The receptor was derived from an adult who was a healthcare worker with PCR-confirmed SARS-CoV-2 infection or an uninfected control (not recorded which). In DNA, the CDR3 is TGTGCCAGCAGTTTCTTGGGGGAAGACACAGATACGCAGTATTTT. Translated, it gives CASSFLGEDTDTQYF.